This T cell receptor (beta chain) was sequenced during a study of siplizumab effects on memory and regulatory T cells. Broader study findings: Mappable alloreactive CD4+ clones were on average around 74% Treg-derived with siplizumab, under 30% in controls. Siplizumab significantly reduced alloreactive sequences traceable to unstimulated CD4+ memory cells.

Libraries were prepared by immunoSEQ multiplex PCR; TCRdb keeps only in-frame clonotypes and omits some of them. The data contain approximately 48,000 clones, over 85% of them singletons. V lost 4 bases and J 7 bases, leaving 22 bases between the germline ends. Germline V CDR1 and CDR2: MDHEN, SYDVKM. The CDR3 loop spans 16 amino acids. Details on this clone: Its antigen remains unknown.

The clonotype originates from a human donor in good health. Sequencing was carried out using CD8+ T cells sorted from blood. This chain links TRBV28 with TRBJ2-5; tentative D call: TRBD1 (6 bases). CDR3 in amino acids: CASSSIRQAPLGTQYF. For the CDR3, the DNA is TGTGCCAGCAGTTCCATTCGACAGGCCCCTTTGGGGACCCAGTACTTC.